These 9 T cell receptor beta chains were all obtained from the same sample, sequenced in a study of blood T cells in healthy people across ages (dated by TCRdb to the mid-2010s). Library construction relied on 5' RACE. The instrument given in TCRdb is Illumina HiSeq 2500. The second PCR ran for about 7 to 11 cycles and used a J-beta primer mix along with a sample-barcoded 5' primer. TCRdb reanalyzed the raw reads on its own, using fastp at Q25 for trimming and MiXCR for clone calling, and kept in-frame beta chains. Each record represents a unique CDR3 protein, reported with the most common genes and DNA among its rows. This sample comprises 850,000 to 1,300,000 distinct CDR3 sequences, 45% of them detected only once. Together, the top ten hold 15% to 20% of the sample. Input material: blood. The receptors were sampled from a woman in her fifties or sixties in good health.

J is TRBJ2-2 and V is TRBV20-1; the D gene is possibly TRBD1 (6 bases). Germline V gives CDR1 DFQATT, CDR2 SNEGSKA (reference sequence). The CDR3 runs 14 residues. V lost 6 bases to trimming and J lost 0 bases, with 11 bases between them. The CDR3 nucleotides are TGCAGTGCCTCTACAGGGACGAACACCGGGGAGCTGTTTTTT. This gives the protein CSASTGTNTGELFF.

As concerns this clonotype: This sequence may be a read error, since a much larger clone differs from it by one base. The gene calls are TRBV5-1 and TRBJ2-1; 9 bases are a match to TRBD1. The J call is doubtful: the DNA matches TRBJ2-7 better. The CDR3 is 15 residues long. The germline gives CDR1 SGHRS, CDR2 YFSETQ. The DNA for the CDR3 is TGCGCCAGCAGCGTGACAGGGGGGGACTACAATGAGCAGTACTTC. Its translation: CASSVTGGDYNEQYF.

The chain uses TRBV6-1 and TRBJ1-2, with 9 nucleotides matching TRBD1. Germline V gene data show CDR1 as MNHNS and CDR2 as SASEGT. The CDR3 totals 15 residues. V lost 3 bases and J lost 7; bases outside the gene matches: 9. The CDR3 spells CASSDTGQGFVGYTF. The CDR3 region has the DNA TGTGCCAGCAGTGACACGGGACAGGGTTTCGTTGGCTACACCTTC.

This clonotype was found once. V usage is TRBV5-6 and J usage is TRBJ2-7, with D maybe TRBD1 (5 bases). This CDR3 is built from 14 residues. The germline V gene encodes CDR1 SGHDT and CDR2 YYEEEE. V was cut by 2 bases and J by 4 bases, with 13 bases left in between. The CDR3 DNA is TGTGCCAGCAGCTTTGCCCAGGGATATTACGAGCAGTACTTC. Amino acids: CASSFAQGYYEQYF.

The V gene is TRBV7-3, the J gene TRBJ2-2, with 10 positions matching TRBD2. Germline-derived CDR1 and CDR2 are SGHTA and FQGTGA. The CDR3 sequence is 21 residues long. V was clipped by 5 bases and J by 7 bases; unmatched bases: 25. CDR3 coding DNA: TGTGCCAGCAGCAAACTCCCGCAAAGGCCCCGGAGCGGGAGGGTCGGCGGGGAGCTGTTTTTT. Protein product: CASSKLPQRPRSGRVGGELFF. The full variable domain, with the rest looked up from reference TRBV7-3 and TRBJ2-2, is GAGVSQTPSNKVTEKGKYVELRCDPISGHTALYWYRQSLGQGPEFLIYFQGTGAADDSGLPNDRFFAVRPEGSVSTLKIQRTERGDSAVYLCASSKLPQRPRSGRVGGELFFGEGSRLTVL.

This chain joins TRBV5-1 and TRBJ1-1, with D possibly being TRBD1 (5 bases). CDR3 length: 16 amino acids. Trimming removed 4 bases at V and 4 bases at J, with 20 bases between. The V gene's germline CDR1 is SGHRS and CDR2 YFSETQ. The CDR3 DNA is TGCGCCAGCAGCCCCCGAAGGGTGTTGGGGGGCACTGAAGCTTTCTTT. This translates into CASSPRRVLGGTEAFF.

This chain links TRBV4-2 with TRBJ2-3; D possibly matches TRBD1 or TRBD2 (5 bases each). This CDR3 region has 14 residues. Per the germline V gene, CDR1 is LGHNA and CDR2 is YNFKEQ. Trimming pared 1 base from V and 4 bases from J, leaving 9 bases between. CDR3 region: CASSQVRGPDTQYF. The CDR3 DNA is TGTGCCAGCAGCCAAGTACGGGGCCCAGATACGCAGTATTTT.

The chain uses TRBV20-1 and TRBJ1-2; 9 bases are a match to TRBD1. The CDR3 consists of 16 residues. The V and J ends lost 2 bases and 5 bases, in that order; junction bases with no gene match: 12. Germline V gives CDR1 DFQATT, CDR2 SNEGSKA (reference sequence). Here the CDR3 reads CSARLRHGQGPYGYTF. In DNA form, the CDR3 reads TGCAGTGCTAGACTTCGCCACGGACAGGGGCCTTATGGCTACACCTTC.

This chain uses TRBV27 with TRBJ2-3, with unresolved D. Germline V CDR1 and CDR2: MNHEY, SMNVEV (reference sequence). Trimming removed 0 bases at V and 3 bases at J, with 4 bases between. The CDR3 loop spans 13 amino acids. The CDR3 bases are TGTGCCAGCAGTTTATCTTGGACAGATACGCAGTATTTT. Translated: CASSLSWTDTQYF.